This paragraph covers one TCR beta chain sequence. Its antigen is still unknown. The source of the sample is a study of cytomegalovirus exposure and HLA in healthy donors. Points from the study as a whole: Cytomegalovirus-associated TCR beta chains were listed, numbering 164. For most TCR sequences rarity was the rule, although some public TCRs occurred in many donors. A few of the chains that were CMV-associated were confirmed in vitro to be specific for CMV antigens.

Generated by immunoSEQ multiplex PCR, the TCRdb table keeps only in-frame clones and is missing some. The sample has under 50,000 clones, 90% to 95% seen once. The sequence derives from a woman aged 18-29 years in good health and CMV-seronegative. The sample comprised PBMCs.

The CDR3, as DNA: TGTGCCAGCAGCAACAAGGGGGAGACCGGGGAGCTGTTTTTT. This codes for CASSNKGETGELFF. This chain uses TRBV6-5 with TRBJ2-2; D possibly corresponds to TRBD1 (6 bases). This CDR3 has 14 amino acids. Germline V lookup: CDR1 MNHEY, CDR2 SVGAGI. Trimming took 6 bases from V and 5 from J, leaving 13 bases between them.